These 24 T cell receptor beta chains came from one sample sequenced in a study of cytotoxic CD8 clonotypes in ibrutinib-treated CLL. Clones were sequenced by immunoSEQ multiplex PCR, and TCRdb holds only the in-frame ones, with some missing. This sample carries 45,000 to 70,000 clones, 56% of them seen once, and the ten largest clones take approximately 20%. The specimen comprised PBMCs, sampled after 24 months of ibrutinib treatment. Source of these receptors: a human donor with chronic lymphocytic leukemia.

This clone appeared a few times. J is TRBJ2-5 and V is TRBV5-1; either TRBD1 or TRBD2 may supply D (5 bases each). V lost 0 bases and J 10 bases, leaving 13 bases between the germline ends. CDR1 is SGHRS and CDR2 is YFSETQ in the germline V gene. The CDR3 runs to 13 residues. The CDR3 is CASSLDWDQVQYF. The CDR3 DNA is TGCGCCAGCAGCTTGGACTGGGACCAAGTCCAGTACTTC.

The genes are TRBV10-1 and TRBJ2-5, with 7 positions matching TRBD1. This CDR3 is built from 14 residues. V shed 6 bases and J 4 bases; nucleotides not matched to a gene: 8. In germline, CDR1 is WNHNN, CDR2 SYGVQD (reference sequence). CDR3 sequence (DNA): TGCGCCAGCAGGGACAGGTCGGCTGGAGAGACCCAGTACTTC. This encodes CASRDRSAGETQYF.

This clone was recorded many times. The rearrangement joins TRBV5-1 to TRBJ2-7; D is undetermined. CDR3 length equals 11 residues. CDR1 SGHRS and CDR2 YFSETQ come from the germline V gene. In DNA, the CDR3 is TGCGCCAGCAACTTGTCCTACGAGCAGTACGTC. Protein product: CASNLSYEQYV.

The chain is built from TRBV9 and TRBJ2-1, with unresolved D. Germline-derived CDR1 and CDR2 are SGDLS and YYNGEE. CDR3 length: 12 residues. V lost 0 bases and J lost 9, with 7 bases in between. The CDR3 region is CASSVEQGEQFF. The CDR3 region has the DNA TGTGCCAGCAGCGTAGAGCAAGGTGAGCAGTTCTTC.

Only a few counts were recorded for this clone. CDR3 DNA sequence: TGTGCCAGTGGGGACAGGGGGTACGAGCAGTACTTC. It yields the protein CASGDRGYEQYF. The chain employs TRBV11-1 and TRBJ2-7, with 11 bases fitting TRBD1. With 9 bases clipped from V and 4 bases from J, the junction kept 2 bases outside the gene matches. The CDR3 is 12 residues long. Germline values: CDR1 SGHAT, CDR2 FQDESV (reference sequence).

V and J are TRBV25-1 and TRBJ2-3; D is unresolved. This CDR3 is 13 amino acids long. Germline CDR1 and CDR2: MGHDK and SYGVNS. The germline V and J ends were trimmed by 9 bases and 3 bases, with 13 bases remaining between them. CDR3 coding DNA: TGTGCCAGTAGACCCTATGGGACAGATACGCAGTATTTT. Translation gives CASRPYGTDTQYF.

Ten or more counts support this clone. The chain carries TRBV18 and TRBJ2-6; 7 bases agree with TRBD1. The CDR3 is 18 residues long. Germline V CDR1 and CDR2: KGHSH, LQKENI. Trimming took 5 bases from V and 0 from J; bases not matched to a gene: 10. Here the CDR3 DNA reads TGTGCCAGCTCAGGACAGGTAGGACTTGGCTCTGGGGCCAACGTCCTGACTTTC. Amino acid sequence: CASSGQVGLGSGANVLTF.

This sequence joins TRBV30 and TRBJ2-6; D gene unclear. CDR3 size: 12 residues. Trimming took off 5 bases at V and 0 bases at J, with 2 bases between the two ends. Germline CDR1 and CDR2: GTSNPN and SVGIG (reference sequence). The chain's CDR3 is CAWCSGANVLTF. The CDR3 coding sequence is TGTGCCTGGTGCTCTGGGGCCAACGTCCTGACTTTC.

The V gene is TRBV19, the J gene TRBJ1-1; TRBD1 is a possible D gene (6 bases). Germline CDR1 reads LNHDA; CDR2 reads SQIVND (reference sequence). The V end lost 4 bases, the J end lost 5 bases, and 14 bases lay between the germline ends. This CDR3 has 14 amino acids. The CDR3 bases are TGTGCCAGTAGTACACAACAGGGTTGGACTGAAGCTTTCTTT. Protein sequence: CASSTQQGWTEAFF.

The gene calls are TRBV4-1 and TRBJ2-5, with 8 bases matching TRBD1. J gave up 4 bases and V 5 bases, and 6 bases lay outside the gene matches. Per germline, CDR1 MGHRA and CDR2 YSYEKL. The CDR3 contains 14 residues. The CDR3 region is CASSAWTGRETQYF. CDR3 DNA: TGCGCCAGCAGCGCCTGGACAGGGAGAGAGACCCAGTACTTC.

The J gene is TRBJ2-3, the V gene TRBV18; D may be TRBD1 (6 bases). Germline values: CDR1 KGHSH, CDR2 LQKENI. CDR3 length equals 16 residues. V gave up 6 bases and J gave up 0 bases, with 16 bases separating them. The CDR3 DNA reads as TGTGCCAGCTCCCCAGGGGCCGGGGCTAGCACAGATACGCAGTATTTT. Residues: CASSPGAGASTDTQYF.

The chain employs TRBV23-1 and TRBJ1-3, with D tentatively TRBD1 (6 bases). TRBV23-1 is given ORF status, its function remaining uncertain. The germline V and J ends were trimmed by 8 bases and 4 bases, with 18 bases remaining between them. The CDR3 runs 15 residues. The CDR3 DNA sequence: TGCGCCAGCCCACGACTCCGGGGGGCGGGAAACACCATATATTTT. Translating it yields CASPRLRGAGNTIYF.

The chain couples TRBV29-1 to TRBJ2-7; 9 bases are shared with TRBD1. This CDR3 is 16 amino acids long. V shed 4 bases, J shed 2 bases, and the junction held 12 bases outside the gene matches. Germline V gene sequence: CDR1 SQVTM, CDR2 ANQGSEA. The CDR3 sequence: CSVVPLGQGGTYEQYF. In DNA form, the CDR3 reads TGCAGCGTTGTACCATTGGGACAGGGAGGCACCTACGAGCAGTACTTC.

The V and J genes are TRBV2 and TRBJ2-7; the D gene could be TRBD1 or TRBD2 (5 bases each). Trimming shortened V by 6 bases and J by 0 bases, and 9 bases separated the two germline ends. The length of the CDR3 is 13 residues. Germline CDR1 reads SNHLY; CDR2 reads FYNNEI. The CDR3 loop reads CASRGDGSYEQYF. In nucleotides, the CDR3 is TGTGCCAGCAGGGGGGACGGCTCCTACGAGCAGTACTTC.

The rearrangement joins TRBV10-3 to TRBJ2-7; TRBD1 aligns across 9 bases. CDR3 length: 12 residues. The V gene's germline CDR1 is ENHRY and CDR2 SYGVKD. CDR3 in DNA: TGTGCCATCAGCCTACCGACAGGGGGTTTTTCCGTC. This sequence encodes CAISLPTGGFSV.

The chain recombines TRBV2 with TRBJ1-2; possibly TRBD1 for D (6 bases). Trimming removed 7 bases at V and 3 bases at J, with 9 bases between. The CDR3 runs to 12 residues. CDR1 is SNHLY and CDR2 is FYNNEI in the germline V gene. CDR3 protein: CASTRGDYGYTF. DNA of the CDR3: TGTGCCAGCACCAGGGGTGACTATGGCTACACCTTC. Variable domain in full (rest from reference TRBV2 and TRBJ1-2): EPEVTQTPSHQVTQMGQEVILRCVPISNHLYFYWYRQILGQKVEFLVSFYNNEISEKSEIFDDQFSVERPDGSNFTLKIRSTKLEDSAMYFCASTRGDYGYTFGSGTRLTVV.

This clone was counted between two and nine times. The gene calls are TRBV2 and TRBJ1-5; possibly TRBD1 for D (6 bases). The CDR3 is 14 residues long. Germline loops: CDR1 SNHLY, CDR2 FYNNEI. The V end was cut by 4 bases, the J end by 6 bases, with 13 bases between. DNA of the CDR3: TGTGCCAGCAGTGGACAGGCGGCAAGTCAGCCCCAGCATTTT. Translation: CASSGQAASQPQHF.

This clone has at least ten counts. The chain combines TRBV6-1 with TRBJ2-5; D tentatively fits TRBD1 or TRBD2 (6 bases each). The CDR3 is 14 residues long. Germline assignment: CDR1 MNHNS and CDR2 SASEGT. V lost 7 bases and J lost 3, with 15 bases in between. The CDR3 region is CASTSMGGEETQYF. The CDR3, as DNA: TGTGCCAGCACCAGCATGGGGGGCGAAGAGACCCAGTACTTC.

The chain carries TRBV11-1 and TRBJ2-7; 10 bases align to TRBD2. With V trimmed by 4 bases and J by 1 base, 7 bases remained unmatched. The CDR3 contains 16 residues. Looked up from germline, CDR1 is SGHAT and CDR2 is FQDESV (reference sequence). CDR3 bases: TGTGCCAGCAGCTCCGGGGTAGCGGGAGGTTCCTACGAGCAGTACTTC. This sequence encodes CASSSGVAGGSYEQYF.

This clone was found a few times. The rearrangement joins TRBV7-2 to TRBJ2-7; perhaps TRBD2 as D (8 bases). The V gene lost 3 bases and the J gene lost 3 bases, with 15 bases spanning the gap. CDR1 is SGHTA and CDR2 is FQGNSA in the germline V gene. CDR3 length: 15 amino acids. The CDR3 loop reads CASSFRGREVYEQYF. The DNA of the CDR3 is TGTGCCAGCAGCTTTAGGGGGCGGGAGGTCTACGAGCAGTACTTC.

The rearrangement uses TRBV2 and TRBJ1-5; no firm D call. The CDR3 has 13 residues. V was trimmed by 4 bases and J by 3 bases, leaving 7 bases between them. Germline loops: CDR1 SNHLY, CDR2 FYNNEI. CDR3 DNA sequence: TGTGCCAGCAGTGGGGAGTACAATCAGCCCCAGCATTTT. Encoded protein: CASSGEYNQPQHF.

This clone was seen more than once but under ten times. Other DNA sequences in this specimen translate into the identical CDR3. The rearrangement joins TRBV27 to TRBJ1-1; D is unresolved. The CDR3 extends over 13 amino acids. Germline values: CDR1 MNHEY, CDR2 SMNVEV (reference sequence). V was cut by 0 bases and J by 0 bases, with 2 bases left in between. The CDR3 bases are TGTGCCAGCAGTTTATCGGTGAACACTGAAGCTTTCTTT. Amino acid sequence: CASSLSVNTEAFF.

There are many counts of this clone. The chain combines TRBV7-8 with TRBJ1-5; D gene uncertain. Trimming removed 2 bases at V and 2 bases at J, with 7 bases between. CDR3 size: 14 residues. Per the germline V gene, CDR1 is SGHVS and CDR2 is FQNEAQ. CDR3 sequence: CASSLRDGNQPQHF. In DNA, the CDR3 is TGTGCCAGCAGCTTAAGGGATGGCAATCAGCCCCAGCATTTT. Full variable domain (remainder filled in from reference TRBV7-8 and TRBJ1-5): GAGVSQSPRYKVAKRGQDVALRCDPISGHVSLFWYQQALGQGPEFLTYFQNEAQLDKSGLPSDRFFAERPEGSVSTLKIQRTQQEDSAVYLCASSLRDGNQPQHFGDGTRLSIL.

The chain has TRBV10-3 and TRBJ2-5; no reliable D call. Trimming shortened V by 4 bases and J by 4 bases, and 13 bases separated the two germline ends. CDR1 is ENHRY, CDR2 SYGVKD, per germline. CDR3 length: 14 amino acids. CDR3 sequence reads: CAISAPSWGETQYF. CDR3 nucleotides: TGTGCCATCAGTGCCCCTTCTTGGGGAGAGACCCAGTACTTC.